A selection of T cell receptor beta chains follows, all from one sample in a study of T cells in Graves' hyperthyroidism and ophthalmopathy. TCRdb independently ran MiXCR on the multiplex PCR reads; one entry per CDR3 protein. Among 300,000 to 450,000 distinct CDR3 sequences listed, around 14% were seen once. The specimen was blood. These receptor sequences come from a woman under 30 with Graves' hyperthyroidism. Both conserved end residues are part of each CDR3. The D gene is left open where the match is weak. Expanded clones are given a class, and other clones once, few, many or no size at all.

clone_size,j_call,v_call,d_call,cdr3_aa,cdr3_nt
many,TRBJ1-2,TRBV7-9,NA,CASSSVSGYDYGYTF,TGTGCCAGCAGCTCGGTCTCGGGGTATGACTATGGCTACACCTTC
many,TRBJ2-3,TRBV24-1,TRBD1,CATSDPGQKVTDTQYF,TGTGCCACCAGTGACCCGGGACAGAAGGTCACAGATACGCAGTATTTT
many,TRBJ1-5,TRBV6-1,TRBD1,CASTRQGFSNQPQHF,TGTGCCAGCACCCGACAGGGGTTTAGCAATCAGCCCCAGCATTTT
few,TRBJ1-2,TRBV20-1,NA,CSASPYSYGYTF,TGCAGTGCCTCCCCCTATAGCTATGGCTACACCTTC
many,TRBJ1-6,TRBV27,TRBD1,CASSLYRGNSPLHF,TGTGCCAGCAGTTTATACAGGGGTAATTCACCCCTCCACTTT
few,TRBJ1-1,TRBV20-1,NA,CSAVRLGGPNTEAFF,TGCAGTGCTGTCCGGTTGGGGGGCCCGAACACTGAAGCTTTCTTT
NA,TRBJ1-4,TRBV6-5,TRBD1,CASSYTGAKDEKLFF,TGTGCCAGCAGTTATACAGGGGCAAAGGATGAAAAACTGTTTTTT
many,TRBJ1-1,TRBV6-1,NA,CASSERGAEAFF,TGTGCCAGCAGTGAAAGAGGGGCTGAAGCTTTCTTT
many,TRBJ2-1,TRBV7-8,TRBD2,CASSPGTRVGRWGNEQFF,TGTGCCAGCAGCCCGGGGACTAGAGTCGGGCGTTGGGGCAATGAGCAGTTCTTC
NA,TRBJ2-6,TRBV6-5,NA,CASSYSAAGLSGANVLTF,TGTGCCAGCAGTTACTCCGCCGCAGGCCTCTCTGGGGCCAACGTCCTGACTTTC
many,TRBJ2-2,TRBV12-3/TRBV12-4,NA,CASSLALANTGELFF,TGTGCCAGCAGTTTAGCGCTGGCGAACACCGGGGAGCTGTTTTTT
many,TRBJ2-1,TRBV18,NA,CASSPGVEGPYNEQFF,TGTGCCAGCTCACCCGGGGTCGAGGGCCCTTACAATGAGCAGTTCTTC
NA,TRBJ1-1,TRBV25-1,NA,CASRDTWNAEAFF,TGTGCCAGCAGGGACACCTGGAACGCTGAAGCTTTCTTT
NA,TRBJ2-5,TRBV5-1,NA,CASSLAGGQGQETQYF,TGCGCCAGCAGCTTGGCCGGGGGGCAGGGGCAAGAGACCCAGTACTTC
many,TRBJ2-2,TRBV9,NA,CASSVEPSDTGELFF,TGTGCCAGCAGCGTAGAGCCTAGTGACACCGGGGAGCTGTTTTTT
many,TRBJ2-3,TRBV28,TRBD2,CASSPRRGATDTQYF,TGTGCCAGCAGTCCAAGGCGGGGGGCCACAGATACGCAGTATTTT
many,TRBJ2-3,TRBV11-3,TRBD2,CASSSYERGDTDTQYF,TGTGCCAGCAGCTCTTATGAGCGGGGGGACACAGATACGCAGTATTTT
few,TRBJ1-3,TRBV19,NA,CASSGLSGNTIYF,TGTGCCAGTAGTGGTCTCTCTGGAAACACCATATATTTT
many,TRBJ2-7,TRBV6-1,TRBD2,CASSEVAGAPYEQYF,TGTGCCAGCAGTGAAGTAGCGGGGGCCCCCTACGAGCAGTACTTC
many,TRBJ1-1,TRBV6-1,NA,CASSPDRLLLRDTEAFF,TGTGCCAGCAGCCCCGACCGACTCCTATTAAGGGACACTGAAGCTTTCTTT
NA,TRBJ1-5,TRBV7-9,NA,CASSLDMSNQPQHF,TGTGCCAGCAGCTTAGATATGAGCAATCAGCCCCAGCATTTT
many,TRBJ1-6,TRBV12-3/TRBV12-4,TRBD1,CASSSQQGSNSPLHF,TGTGCCAGCAGTTCCCAACAGGGGTCTAATTCACCCCTCCACTTT
many,TRBJ2-7,TRBV3-1,NA,CASSQEGVTEQYF,TGTGCCAGCAGCCAAGAAGGGGTTACCGAGCAGTACTTC
many,TRBJ1-1,TRBV5-5,NA,CASSFLSTEAFF,TGTGCCAGCAGCTTCTTGAGCACTGAAGCTTTCTTT
many,TRBJ2-7,TRBV6-1,TRBD1,CASSEMGQGTYEQYF,TGTGCCAGCAGTGAAATGGGACAGGGTACCTACGAGCAGTACTTC
NA,TRBJ2-2,TRBV24-1,NA,CATRGQNTGELFF,TGTGCCACCAGAGGACAGAACACCGGGGAGCTGTTTTTT
NA,TRBJ2-1,TRBV19,NA,CASSTAVFREQFF,TGTGCCAGTAGTACAGCCGTCTTTCGGGAGCAGTTCTTC
NA,TRBJ2-7,TRBV10-3,TRBD1,CAISYDPGDRVDLGAYEQYF,TGTGCCATCAGTTATGACCCGGGGGACAGGGTGGACCTAGGGGCCTACGAGCAGTACTTC
few,TRBJ1-1,TRBV29-1,NA,CSVDKGGGSTEAFF,TGCAGCGTTGACAAGGGGGGTGGGAGCACTGAAGCTTTCTTT
many,TRBJ1-3,TRBV10-3,NA,CAGQGAGNTIYF,TGTGCCGGTCAGGGAGCCGGAAACACCATATATTTT
many,TRBJ1-1,TRBV20-1,NA,CSARASFRAEAFF,TGCAGTGCTAGAGCTTCTTTTCGGGCTGAAGCTTTCTTT
many,TRBJ2-7,TRBV20-1,NA,CSARPFDRSSYEQYF,TGCAGTGCTAGACCCTTCGACAGGAGCTCCTACGAGCAGTACTTC
many,TRBJ2-3,TRBV7-2,TRBD2,CASSLGTSGDTQYF,TGTGCCAGCAGCTTAGGGACTAGCGGAGATACGCAGTATTTT
many,TRBJ2-7,TRBV28,NA,CATDGGTYEQYF,TGTGCCACCGATGGGGGAACCTACGAGCAGTACTTC
many,TRBJ2-1,TRBV2,TRBD1,CASNIRQGGEQFF,TGTGCCAGCAATATACGACAGGGCGGGGAGCAGTTCTTC
NA,TRBJ1-6,TRBV12-3/TRBV12-4,TRBD1,CASSLRDRGSPLHF,TGTGCCAGCAGTCTCCGGGACAGGGGCTCACCCCTCCACTTT
many,TRBJ1-6,TRBV6-1,NA,CASSSGLGWDINSPLHF,TGTGCCAGCAGTTCAGGGTTAGGGTGGGATATTAATTCACCCCTCCACTTT
NA,TRBJ1-2,TRBV4-1,NA,CASSQVRHDYGYTF,TGCGCCAGCAGCCAAGTGAGGCACGACTATGGCTACACCTTC
many,TRBJ2-2,TRBV7-3,TRBD2,CASSPRDSGDTGELFF,TGTGCCAGCAGCCCCCGAGATAGCGGGGACACCGGGGAGCTGTTTTTT
many,TRBJ2-1,TRBV28,TRBD2,CASSSILLAGGQNEQFF,TGTGCCAGCAGCTCCATCCTCCTAGCGGGGGGGCAAAATGAGCAGTTCTTC
NA,TRBJ2-5,TRBV30,TRBD1,CAWRSGGETQYF,TGTGCCTGGAGATCAGGGGGAGAGACCCAGTACTTC